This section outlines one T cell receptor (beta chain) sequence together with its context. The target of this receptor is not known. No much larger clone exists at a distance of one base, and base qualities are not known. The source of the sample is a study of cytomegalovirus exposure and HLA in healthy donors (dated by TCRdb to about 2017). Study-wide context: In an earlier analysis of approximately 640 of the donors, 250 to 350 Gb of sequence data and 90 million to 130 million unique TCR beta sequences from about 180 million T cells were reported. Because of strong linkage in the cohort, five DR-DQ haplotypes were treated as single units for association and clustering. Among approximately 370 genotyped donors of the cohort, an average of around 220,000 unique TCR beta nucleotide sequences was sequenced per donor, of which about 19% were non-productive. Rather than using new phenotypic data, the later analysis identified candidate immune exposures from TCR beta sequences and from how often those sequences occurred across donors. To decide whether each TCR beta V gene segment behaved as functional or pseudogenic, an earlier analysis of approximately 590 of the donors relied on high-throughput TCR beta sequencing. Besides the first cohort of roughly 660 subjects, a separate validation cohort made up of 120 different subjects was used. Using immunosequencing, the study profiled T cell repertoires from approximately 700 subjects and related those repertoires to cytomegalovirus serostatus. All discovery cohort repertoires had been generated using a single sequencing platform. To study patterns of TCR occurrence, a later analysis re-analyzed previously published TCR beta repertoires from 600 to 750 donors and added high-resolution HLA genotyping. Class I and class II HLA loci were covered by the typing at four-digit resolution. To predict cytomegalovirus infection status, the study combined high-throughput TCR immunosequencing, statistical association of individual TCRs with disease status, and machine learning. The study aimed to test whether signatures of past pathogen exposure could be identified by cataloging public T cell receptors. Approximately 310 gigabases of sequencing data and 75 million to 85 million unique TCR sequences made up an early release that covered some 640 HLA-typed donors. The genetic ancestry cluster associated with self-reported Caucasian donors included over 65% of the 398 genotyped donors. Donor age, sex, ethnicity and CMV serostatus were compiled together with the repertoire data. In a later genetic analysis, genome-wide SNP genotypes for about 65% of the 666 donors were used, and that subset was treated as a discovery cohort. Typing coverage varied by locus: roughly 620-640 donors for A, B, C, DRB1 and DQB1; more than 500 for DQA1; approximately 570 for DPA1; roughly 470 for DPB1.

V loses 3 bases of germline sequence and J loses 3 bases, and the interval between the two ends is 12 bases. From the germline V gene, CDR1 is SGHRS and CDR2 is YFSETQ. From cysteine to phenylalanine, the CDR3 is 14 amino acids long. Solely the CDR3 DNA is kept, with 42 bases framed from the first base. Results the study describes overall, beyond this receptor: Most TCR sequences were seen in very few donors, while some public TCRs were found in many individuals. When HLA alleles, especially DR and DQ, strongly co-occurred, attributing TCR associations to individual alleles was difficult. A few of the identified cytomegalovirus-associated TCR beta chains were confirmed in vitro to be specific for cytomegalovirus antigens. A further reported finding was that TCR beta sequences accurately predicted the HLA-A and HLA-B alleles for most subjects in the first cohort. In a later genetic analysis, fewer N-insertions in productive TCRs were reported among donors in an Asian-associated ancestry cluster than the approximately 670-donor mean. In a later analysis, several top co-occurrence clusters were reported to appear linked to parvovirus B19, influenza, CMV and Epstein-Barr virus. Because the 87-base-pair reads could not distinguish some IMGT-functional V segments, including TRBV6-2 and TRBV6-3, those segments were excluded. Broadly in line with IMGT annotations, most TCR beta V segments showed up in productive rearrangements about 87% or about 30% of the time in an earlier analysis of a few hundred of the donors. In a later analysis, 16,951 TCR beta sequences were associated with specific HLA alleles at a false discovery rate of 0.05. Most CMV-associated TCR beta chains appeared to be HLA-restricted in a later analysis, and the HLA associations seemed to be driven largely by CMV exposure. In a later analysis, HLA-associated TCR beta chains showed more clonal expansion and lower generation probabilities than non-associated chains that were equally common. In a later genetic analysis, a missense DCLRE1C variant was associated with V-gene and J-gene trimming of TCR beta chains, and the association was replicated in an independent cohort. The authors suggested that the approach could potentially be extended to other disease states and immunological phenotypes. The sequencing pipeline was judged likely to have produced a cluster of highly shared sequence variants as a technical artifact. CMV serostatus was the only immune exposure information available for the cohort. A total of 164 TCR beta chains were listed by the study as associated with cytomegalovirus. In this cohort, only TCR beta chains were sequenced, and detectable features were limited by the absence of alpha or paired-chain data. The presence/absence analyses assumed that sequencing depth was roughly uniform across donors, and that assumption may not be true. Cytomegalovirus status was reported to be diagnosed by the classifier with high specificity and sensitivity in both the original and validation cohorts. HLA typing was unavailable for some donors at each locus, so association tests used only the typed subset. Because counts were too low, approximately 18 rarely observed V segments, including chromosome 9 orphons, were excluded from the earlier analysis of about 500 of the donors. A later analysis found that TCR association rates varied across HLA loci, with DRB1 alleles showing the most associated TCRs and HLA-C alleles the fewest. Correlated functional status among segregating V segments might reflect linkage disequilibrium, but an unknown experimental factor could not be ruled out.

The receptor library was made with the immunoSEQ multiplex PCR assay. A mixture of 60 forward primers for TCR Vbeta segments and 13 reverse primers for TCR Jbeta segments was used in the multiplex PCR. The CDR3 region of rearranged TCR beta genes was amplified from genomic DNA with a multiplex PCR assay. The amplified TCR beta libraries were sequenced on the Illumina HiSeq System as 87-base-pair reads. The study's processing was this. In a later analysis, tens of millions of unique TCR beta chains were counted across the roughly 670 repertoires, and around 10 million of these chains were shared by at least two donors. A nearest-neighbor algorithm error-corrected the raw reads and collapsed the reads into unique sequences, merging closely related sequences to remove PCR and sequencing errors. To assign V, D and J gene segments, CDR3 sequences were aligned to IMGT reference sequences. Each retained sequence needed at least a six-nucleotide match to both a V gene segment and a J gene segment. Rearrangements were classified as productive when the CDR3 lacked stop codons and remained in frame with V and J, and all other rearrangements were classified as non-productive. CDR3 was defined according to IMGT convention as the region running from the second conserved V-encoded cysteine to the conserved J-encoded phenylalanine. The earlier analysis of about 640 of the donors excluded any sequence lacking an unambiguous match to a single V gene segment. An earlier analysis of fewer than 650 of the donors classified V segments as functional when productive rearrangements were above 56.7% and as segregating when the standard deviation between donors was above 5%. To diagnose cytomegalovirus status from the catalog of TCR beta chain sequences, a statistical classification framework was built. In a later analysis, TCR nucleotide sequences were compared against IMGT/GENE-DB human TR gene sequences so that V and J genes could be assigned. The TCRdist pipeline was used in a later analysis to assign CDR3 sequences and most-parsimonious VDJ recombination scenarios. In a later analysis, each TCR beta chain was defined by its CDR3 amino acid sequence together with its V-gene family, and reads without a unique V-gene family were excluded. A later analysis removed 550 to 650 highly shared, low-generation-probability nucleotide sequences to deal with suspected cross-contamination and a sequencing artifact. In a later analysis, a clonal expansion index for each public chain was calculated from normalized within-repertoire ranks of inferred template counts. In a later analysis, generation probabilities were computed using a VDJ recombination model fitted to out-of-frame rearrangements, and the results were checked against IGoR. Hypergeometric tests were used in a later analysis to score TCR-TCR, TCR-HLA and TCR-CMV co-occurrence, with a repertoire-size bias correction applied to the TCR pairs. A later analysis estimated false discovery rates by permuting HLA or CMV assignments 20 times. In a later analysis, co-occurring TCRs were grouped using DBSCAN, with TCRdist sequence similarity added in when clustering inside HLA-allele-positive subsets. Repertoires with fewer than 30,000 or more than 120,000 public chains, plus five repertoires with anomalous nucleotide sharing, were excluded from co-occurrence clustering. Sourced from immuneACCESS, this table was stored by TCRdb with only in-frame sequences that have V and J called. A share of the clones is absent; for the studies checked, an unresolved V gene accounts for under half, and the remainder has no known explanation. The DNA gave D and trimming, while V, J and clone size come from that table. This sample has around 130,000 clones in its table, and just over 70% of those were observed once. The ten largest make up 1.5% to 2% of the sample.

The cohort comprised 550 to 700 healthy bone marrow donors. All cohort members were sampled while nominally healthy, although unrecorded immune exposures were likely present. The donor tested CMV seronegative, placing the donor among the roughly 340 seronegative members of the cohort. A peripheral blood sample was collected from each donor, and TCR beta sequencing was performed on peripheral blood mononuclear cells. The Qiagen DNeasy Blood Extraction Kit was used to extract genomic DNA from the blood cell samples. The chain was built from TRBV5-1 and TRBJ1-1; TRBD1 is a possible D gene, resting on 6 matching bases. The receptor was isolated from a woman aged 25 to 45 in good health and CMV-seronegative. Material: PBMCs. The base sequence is TGCGCCAGCAGCTCGGGAAACAGGGACACTGAAGCTTTCTTT. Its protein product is CASSSGNRDTEAFF. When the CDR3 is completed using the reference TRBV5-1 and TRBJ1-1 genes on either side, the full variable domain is KAGVTQTPRYLIKTRGQQVTLSCSPISGHRSVSWYQQTPGQGLQFLFEYFSETQRNKGNFPGRFSGRQFSNSRSEMNVSTLELGDSALYLCASSSGNRDTEAFFGQGTRLTVV.